This T cell receptor (beta chain) emerged from a study of cytomegalovirus exposure and HLA in healthy donors. Both 60 Vbeta primers and 13 Jbeta primers went into the PCR. Assay: immunoSEQ multiplex PCR; the TCRdb copy retains only in-frame clones and omits some. This sample has over 150,000 clones, with 65% to 85% found just once. The source is a woman in her thirties or forties in good health and CMV-seropositive. The sequenced sample consisted of PBMCs.

The CDR3: CASSATGGTEAFF. CDR3 DNA: TGTGCCAGCAGCGCCACGGGGGGCACTGAAGCTTTCTTT. This sequence joins TRBV9 and TRBJ1-1; tentative D call: TRBD1 (5 bases). Trimming left V 3 bases short and J 4 bases short, with 10 bases between. Germline V gene data show CDR1 as SGDLS and CDR2 as YYNGEE. The CDR3 spans 13 residues.